Each of the 26 T cell receptor beta chains below was sequenced from the same sample in a study of cytomegalovirus exposure and HLA in healthy donors. PCR used 60 Vbeta primers and 13 Jbeta primers. Profiling relied on immunoSEQ multiplex PCR, and the TCRdb table lists in-frame clones only, not all of them. The repertoire holds about 130,000 clones, about 80% seen once, with 6.5% to 8% in the top ten. The specimen sequenced was PBMCs. The receptors were gathered from a man aged 40-49 years in good health and CMV-seropositive.

The CDR3 region is CASSSTTSGRPYNEQFF. The CDR3 DNA follows: TGTGCCAGCAGTTCCACGACTAGCGGGAGGCCCTACAATGAGCAGTTCTTC. The chain has TRBV28 and TRBJ2-1, with 13 bases that match TRBD2. Germline V lookup: CDR1 MDHEN, CDR2 SYDVKM. This CDR3 has 17 residues. V lost 4 bases to trimming and J lost 2 bases; unmatched junction nucleotides: 5.

With respect to this clone: In the same sample, other DNA sequences code for this CDR3. The V call is TRBV7-8, the J call TRBJ1-5; weak D call: TRBD1 (6 bases). CDR1 is SGHVS and CDR2 is FQNEAQ in the germline V gene. V was clipped by 6 bases and J by 8 bases, with 17 bases between them. This CDR3 comprises 14 residues. The DNA of the CDR3 is TGTGCCAGCAGTTTATATCAGGGGAGAGAGCCCCAGCATTTT. Residues: CASSLYQGREPQHF. Together with reference TRBV7-8 and TRBJ1-5, the CDR3 gives the full variable domain: GAGVSQSPRYKVAKRGQDVALRCDPISGHVSLFWYQQALGQGPEFLTYFQNEAQLDKSGLPSDRFFAERPEGSVSTLKIQRTQQEDSAVYLCASSLYQGREPQHFGDGTRLSIL.

The CDR3 here is CASSSRQGHSYEQYF. The CDR3 DNA sequence: TGCGCCAGCAGCTCCAGACAGGGTCACTCCTACGAGCAGTACTTC. The chain is built from TRBV5-1 and TRBJ2-7; the match to TRBD1 covers 7 bases. From germline, CDR1 is SGHRS and CDR2 YFSETQ. CDR3 length: 15 amino acids. With 3 bases clipped from V and 0 bases from J, the junction kept 6 bases outside the gene matches.

J is TRBJ2-7 and V is TRBV5-6; 7 bases line up with TRBD2. V shed 6 bases, J shed 6 bases, and the junction held 18 bases outside the gene matches. Germline CDR1 is SGHDT and CDR2 is YYEEEE. CDR3 length: 16 residues. CDR3 amino acids: CASKLQRSGGPPEQYF. The CDR3 region has the DNA TGTGCCAGCAAGCTTCAAAGGTCGGGAGGCCCGCCCGAGCAGTACTTC.

The chain combines TRBV6-1 with TRBJ1-3, with TRBD1 identical over 7 bases. Germline loops: CDR1 MNHNS, CDR2 SASEGT. CDR3 length: 15 residues. V shed 0 bases and J 3 bases; nucleotides not matched to a gene: 2. Here the CDR3 DNA reads TGTGCCAGCAGTGAAGCTCGGACAGGTGGAAACACCATATATTTT. Translated: CASSEARTGGNTIYF.

The genes are TRBV7-9 and TRBJ1-2; D remains unclear. V was trimmed by 5 bases and J by 4 bases, leaving 20 bases between them. Germline-derived CDR1 and CDR2 are SEHNR and FQNEAQ (reference sequence). This CDR3 comprises 16 residues. The CDR3 DNA follows: TGTGCCAGCAGCCCCCCCGTAGGAGATCACCTCTATGGCTACACCTTC. Its translation is CASSPPVGDHLYGYTF.

The chain links TRBV18 to TRBJ2-6, with 7 bases identical to TRBD1. The ends lost 2 bases at V and 0 bases at J; junction bases unmatched: 4. The CDR3 contains 17 residues. Per the germline V gene, CDR1 is KGHSH and CDR2 is LQKENI. CDR3 coding DNA: TGTGCCAGCTCACCAAGGGCAGGGGGCTCTGGGGCCAACGTCCTGACTTTC. Its protein product is CASSPRAGGSGANVLTF.

The chain is built from TRBV6-1 and TRBJ1-6; 7 nucleotides match TRBD1. Germline CDR1 reads MNHNS; CDR2 reads SASEGT. V gave up 7 bases and J gave up 13 bases; unmatched junction bases: 16. This CDR3 contains 15 residues. CDR3 sequence: CASNIIGDSIFPLHF. The CDR3 coding sequence is TGTGCCAGCAATATTATAGGGGACAGCATTTTCCCCCTCCACTTT.

The V call is TRBV5-8, the J call TRBJ2-7; D might be TRBD2 (7 bases). Germline V CDR1 and CDR2: SGHTS, YDEGEE. Trimming stripped 6 bases from V and 3 bases from J, with 13 bases between. The CDR3 contains 13 residues. DNA of the CDR3: TGTGCCAGCACCCCGCGGGGGCGCTACGAGCAGTACTTC. This codes for CASTPRGRYEQYF. Looking up the rest from reference TRBV5-8 and TRBJ2-7 gives the full variable domain: EAGVTQSPTHLIKTRGQQATLRCSPISGHTSVYWYQQALGLGLQFLLWYDEGEERNRGNFPPRFSGRQFPNYSSELNVNALELEDSALYLCASTPRGRYEQYFGPGTRLTVT.

The chain has TRBV5-1 and TRBJ2-2, with TRBD1 matching 7 bases. CDR1 and CDR2 from the germline V gene are SGHRS and YFSETQ. Losses at the gene ends were 2 bases for V and 7 bases for J; bases not matched to a gene: 8. The CDR3 is 15 residues long. The chain's CDR3 is CASSLEDRDHGELFF. For the CDR3, the DNA is TGCGCCAGCAGCTTAGAAGACAGGGACCACGGGGAGCTGTTTTTT.

This chain joins TRBV11-2 and TRBJ1-2; 7 bases are a match to TRBD1. The germline CDR1 and CDR2 sequences are SGHAT and FQNNGV. The J segment lost 8 bases and the V segment lost 5 bases, leaving 11 bases of the junction unmatched. The CDR3 extends over 14 amino acids. This CDR3 reads CASSTPQGDRGYTF. The CDR3 region has the DNA TGTGCCAGCAGCACCCCCCAGGGGGATAGAGGCTACACCTTC. Drawing the rest from reference TRBV11-2 and TRBJ1-2, the complete variable domain is EAGVAQSPRYKIIEKRQSVAFWCNPISGHATLYWYQQILGQGPKLLIQFQNNGVVDDSQLPKDRFSAERLKGVDSTLKIQPAKLEDSAVYLCASSTPQGDRGYTFGSGTRLTVV.

The rearrangement uses TRBV10-3 and TRBJ1-6; 7 bases fit TRBD1. The V gene end was trimmed by 6 bases and the J gene end by 6 bases; junction bases not matched to a gene: 8. CDR1 is ENHRY and CDR2 is SYGVKD in the germline V gene. The CDR3 is made up of 15 amino acids. For the CDR3, the DNA is TGTGCCATCAGGGCGGGACAGATGATTAATTCACCCCTCCACTTT. Translating gives CAIRAGQMINSPLHF.

The V call is TRBV7-9, the J call TRBJ2-5, with unresolved D. The V end was cut by 6 bases, the J end by 2 bases, with 7 bases between. Germline CDR1 SEHNR, CDR2 FQNEAQ (reference sequence). This CDR3 contains 12 residues. The CDR3 bases are TGTGCCAGCAGGGAGAATCAAGAGACCCAGTACTTC. The encoded protein is CASRENQETQYF.

The chain carries TRBV9 and TRBJ1-6; TRBD1 agrees at 7 bases. V gave up 4 bases and J gave up 8 bases; unmatched junction bases: 6. Germline V gene data show CDR1 as SGDLS and CDR2 as YYNGEE. The CDR3 has 14 residues. For the CDR3, the DNA is TGTGCCAGCAGCCTCGGACAGGCCTATTCACCCCTCCACTTT. Translation gives CASSLGQAYSPLHF.

The gene calls are TRBV4-2 and TRBJ1-4, with 9 bases aligning to TRBD1. CDR1 and CDR2 from the germline V gene are LGHNA and YNFKEQ. The CDR3 runs to 13 residues. Germline trimming cut 8 bases from V and 6 bases from J; bases unmatched to any gene: 4. The CDR3 is CASADRGHEKLFF. The CDR3 DNA reads TGTGCCAGCGCGGACAGGGGTCATGAAAAACTGTTTTTT.

The V gene is TRBV28, the J gene TRBJ2-7; 8 positions agree with TRBD2. The V segment lost 6 bases and the J segment 2 bases; nucleotides outside the gene matches: 12. CDR3 length equals 16 residues. Germline assignment: CDR1 MDHEN and CDR2 SYDVKM. As DNA, the CDR3 is TGTGCCAGCAGGCCGGGGGGGCGGGATTCCGCCTACGAGCAGTACTTC. Translation gives CASRPGGRDSAYEQYF.

V gene TRBV18 combines with J gene TRBJ1-5, with TRBD1 matching 7 bases. The CDR3 extends over 16 amino acids. Trimming at V came to 3 bases and at J to 8 bases, leaving 13 bases not matched to a gene. Germline assignment: CDR1 KGHSH and CDR2 LQKENI. CDR3 sequence (DNA): TGTGCCAGCTCACCCGAGAAAGGGGGCGAAGGAAAGCCCCAGCATTTT. It encodes CASSPEKGGEGKPQHF.

CDR3 amino acids: CASSLTGGAGETQYF. The CDR3 DNA is TGTGCCAGCAGCTTAACGGGGGGGGCTGGGGAGACCCAGTACTTC. The chain recombines TRBV7-3 with TRBJ2-5, with D possibly TRBD2 on 7 matching bases. Trimming removed 0 bases at V and 5 bases at J, with 13 bases between. This CDR3 is 15 amino acids long. The V gene's germline CDR1 is SGHTA and CDR2 FQGTGA.

The genes are TRBV19 and TRBJ1-4, with D possibly TRBD1 on 6 matching bases. The germline V gene has CDR1 LNHDA and CDR2 SQIVND (reference sequence). The V end lost 6 bases, the J end lost 4 bases, and 24 bases lay between the germline ends. CDR3 length equals 18 residues. The CDR3 sequence: CASSVPRGFGADNEKLFF. The CDR3, as DNA: TGTGCCAGTAGCGTGCCCAGGGGCTTCGGTGCAGATAATGAAAAACTGTTTTTT. Drawing the rest from reference TRBV19 and TRBJ1-4, the complete variable domain is DGGITQSPKYLFRKEGQNVTLSCEQNLNHDAMYWYRQDPGQGLRLIYYSQIVNDFQKGDIAEGYSVSREKKESFPLTVTSAQKNPTAFYLCASSVPRGFGADNEKLFFGSGTQLSVL.

The chain employs TRBV13 and TRBJ2-7, with D tentatively TRBD1 (6 bases). The germline V gene has CDR1 PRHDT and CDR2 FYEKMQ (reference sequence). CDR3 length equals 14 residues. The ends were cut back, 3 bases at V and 2 bases at J, with 11 bases in the middle. CDR3 sequence: CASSFTGHTYEQYF. The CDR3 DNA reads as TGTGCCAGCAGCTTCACGGGACACACCTACGAGCAGTACTTC.

The rearrangement links TRBV2 to TRBJ2-7, with TRBD2 matching 15 bases. The CDR3 sequence is 17 residues long. V was clipped by 6 bases and J by 4 bases; unmatched bases: 10. Germline values: CDR1 SNHLY, CDR2 FYNNEI. In nucleotides, the CDR3 is TGTGCCAGCAGAAGGACTAGCGGGAGGGCCGGGGGGTACGAGCAGTACTTC. Protein sequence: CASRRTSGRAGGYEQYF.

CDR3 protein: CASSPGLAPDTQYF. The CDR3 coding sequence is TGTGCCAGCAGCCCGGGACTAGCCCCAGATACGCAGTATTTT. The chain recombines TRBV28 with TRBJ2-3, with 9 bases aligning to TRBD2. Per germline, CDR1 MDHEN and CDR2 SYDVKM. This CDR3 is 14 amino acids long. Germline trimming cut 6 bases from V and 4 bases from J; bases unmatched to any gene: 5.

The V gene is TRBV25-1, the J gene TRBJ1-1, with D tentatively TRBD1 (6 bases). With 7 bases removed from V and 10 bases from J, the gap between germline ends came to 16 bases. Germline assignment: CDR1 MGHDK and CDR2 SYGVNS. The CDR3 spans 12 residues. CDR3 sequence (DNA): TGTGCCAGCACTGGGGGGGCAGTGGCAGCTTTCTTT. Translated, it gives CASTGGAVAAFF. Full variable domain (rest looked up from reference TRBV25-1 and TRBJ1-1): EADIYQTPRYLVIGTGKKITLECSQTMGHDKMYWYQQDPGMELHLIHYSYGVNSTEKGDLSSESTVSRIRTEHFPLTLESARPSHTSQYLCASTGGAVAAFFGQGTRLTVV.

In DNA, the CDR3 is TGTGCCAGCAGCCCGCACGACGGGGGACAGGGCTCCTACGAGCAGTACTTC. It translates to CASSPHDGGQGSYEQYF. The chain joins TRBV11-3 to TRBJ2-7, with 9 nucleotides matching TRBD1. Trimming removed 5 bases from V and 0 bases from J; junction bases left unmatched: 11. Germline loops: CDR1 SGHNT, CDR2 YENEEA. This CDR3 is built from 17 residues.

The chain couples TRBV13 to TRBJ2-3; 7 bases fit TRBD2. Germline V gene sequence: CDR1 PRHDT, CDR2 FYEKMQ (reference sequence). Losses at the gene ends were 6 bases for V and 5 bases for J; bases not matched to a gene: 17. The CDR3 loop spans 17 amino acids. CDR3 in DNA: TGTGCCAGCAGAAGGCTAGCGGTACTAGAGCAAGGAGATACGCAGTATTTT. Its translation is CASRRLAVLEQGDTQYF.

The rearrangement links TRBV5-1 to TRBJ2-1; 8 bases align to TRBD2. V was clipped by 3 bases and J by 2 bases; unmatched bases: 7. CDR3 length equals 16 residues. CDR1 and CDR2 (germline): SGHRS, YFSETQ. CDR3 in amino acids: CASSSDLAGPYNEQFF. DNA of the CDR3: TGCGCCAGCAGCTCAGATCTAGCGGGCCCCTACAATGAGCAGTTCTTC.